Below, 22 T cell receptor beta chains from the same sample are listed, as sequenced in a study of shared clonotypes between healthy human individuals. Terminally differentiated effector memory CD45RA+ cells were excluded by CCR7 positive selection of CD45RO-negative cells. Libraries were prepared by immunoSEQ multiplex PCR; TCRdb keeps only in-frame clonotypes and omits some of them. This sample has around 1.9 million clones, with 93% found just once. The sample taken for sequencing was naive CD8+ T cells from PBMCs. Receptor source: a man aged 18 to 29 in good health. Some clones in this sample may be carry-over from other donors' samples.

The chain is built from TRBV10-3 and TRBJ2-7; D might be TRBD1 or TRBD2, each matching 6 bases. The CDR3 runs 12 residues. From germline, CDR1 is ENHRY and CDR2 SYGVKD. Trimming cost V 6 bases and J 3 bases, with 9 bases left between them. The CDR3, as DNA: TGTGCCATCAGGGAGGGACACTACGAGCAGTACTTC. Protein sequence: CAIREGHYEQYF.

This rearrangement joins TRBV4-1 to TRBJ2-5, with D perhaps TRBD1 or TRBD2 (7 bases each). The length of the CDR3 is 16 residues. Germline V gene data show CDR1 as MGHRA and CDR2 as YSYEKL. Deletions cut 1 base from V and 2 bases from J, with 14 bases between. The CDR3 nucleotides are TGCGCCAGCAGCCAAGGTACCCAGGGGGGGCAAGAGACCCAGTACTTC. It specifies CASSQGTQGGQETQYF.

The chain combines TRBV27 with TRBJ2-5; D gene ambiguous. The germline V gene encodes CDR1 MNHEY and CDR2 SMNVEV (reference sequence). V lost 2 bases and J lost 5, with 9 bases in between. The CDR3 is 13 amino acids. CDR3 sequence reads: CASSLMGLETQYF. CDR3 DNA sequence: TGTGCCAGCAGTTTAATGGGTCTCGAGACCCAGTACTTC.

The chain recombines TRBV7-9 with TRBJ2-7; D is unresolved. The CDR3 extends over 16 amino acids. V gave up 5 bases and J gave up 2 bases, with 19 bases separating them. Germline V gene data show CDR1 as SEHNR and CDR2 as FQNEAQ (reference sequence). The CDR3 DNA reads TGTGCCAGCAGCGGGATCGAACAACCGTTAACCTACGAGCAGTACTTC. Residues: CASSGIEQPLTYEQYF.

The chain recombines TRBV25-1 with TRBJ2-3, with TRBD1 matching 7 bases. V was clipped by 6 bases and J by 4 bases; unmatched bases: 13. The CDR3 length is 16 residues. Germline V lookup: CDR1 MGHDK, CDR2 SYGVNS. The CDR3 loop is CASSETGQSESDTQYF. The DNA of the CDR3 is TGTGCCAGCAGCGAAACGGGACAGTCAGAATCAGATACGCAGTATTTT.

The chain has TRBV7-8 and TRBJ1-5; D is unresolved. In germline, CDR1 is SGHVS, CDR2 FQNEAQ. Trimming stripped 5 bases from V and 3 bases from J, with 20 bases between. The CDR3 length is 17 residues. DNA of the CDR3: TGTGCCAGCAGCCGGGATACAAAGCCCTCTCCCAATCAGCCCCAGCATTTT. It translates to CASSRDTKPSPNQPQHF.

The chain has TRBV4-3 and TRBJ2-7; 7 bases agree with TRBD1. CDR1 LGHNA and CDR2 YSLEER come from the germline V gene. J lost 0 bases, V lost 6 bases, and 8 bases had no gene match. There are 15 residues in the CDR3. The chain's CDR3 is CASSQTRDSSYEQYF. DNA of the CDR3: TGCGCCAGCAGTCAAACTCGGGACAGCTCCTACGAGCAGTACTTC.

The V call is TRBV6-5, the J call TRBJ1-2; possibly TRBD1 for D (5 bases). V dropped 6 bases and J dropped 6 bases, with 17 bases sitting between them. This CDR3 is 14 amino acids long. Germline V gives CDR1 MNHEY, CDR2 SVGAGI. The CDR3 nucleotides read TGTGCCAGCAGAGAGCGGGACGGCCAGGATGGCTACACCTTC. Protein: CASRERDGQDGYTF.

In this sample, this clone turned up once. Distinct nucleotide sequences in the sample also encode this CDR3. The chain is built from TRBV6-5 and TRBJ2-3; TRBD2 agrees at 7 bases. This CDR3 region has 14 residues. Germline lookup yields CDR1 MNHEY and CDR2 SVGAGI. The V segment lost 0 bases and the J segment 4 bases; nucleotides outside the gene matches: 1. CDR3 nucleotides: TGTGCCAGCAGTTACTCTCGGGGGGCAGATACGCAGTATTTT. It encodes CASSYSRGADTQYF.

The chain is built from TRBV27 and TRBJ1-2, with D hard to call. Per the germline V gene, CDR1 is MNHEY and CDR2 is SMNVEV (reference sequence). The V end lost 2 bases, the J end lost 4 bases, and 17 bases lay between the germline ends. The CDR3 consists of 16 residues. The CDR3 is CASSLGRPAWGYGYTF. The CDR3 nucleotides are TGTGCCAGCAGTTTAGGCAGACCCGCGTGGGGCTATGGCTACACCTTC.

This rearrangement joins TRBV19 to TRBJ2-1, with 7 positions matching TRBD2. V shed 8 bases, J shed 4 bases, and the junction held 11 bases outside the gene matches. The CDR3 loop spans 15 amino acids. Germline lookup yields CDR1 LNHDA and CDR2 SQIVND (reference sequence). CDR3 nucleotides: TGTGCCAGTTCTGCCGGACTAGTAGAGTACAATGAGCAGTTCTTC. Translation gives CASSAGLVEYNEQFF. Full variable domain (outside the CDR3, taken from reference TRBV19 and TRBJ2-1): DGGITQSPKYLFRKEGQNVTLSCEQNLNHDAMYWYRQDPGQGLRLIYYSQIVNDFQKGDIAEGYSVSREKKESFPLTVTSAQKNPTAFYLCASSAGLVEYNEQFFGPGTRLTVL.

The chain links TRBV20-1 to TRBJ2-2; 7 bases fit TRBD1. The ends lost 5 bases at V and 7 bases at J; junction bases unmatched: 1. The CDR3 has 11 amino acids. Germline CDR1 and CDR2: DFQATT and SNEGSKA (reference sequence). In DNA form, the CDR3 reads TGCAGTGCTTGGGACAGCGGGGAGCTGTTTTTT. Translation gives CSAWDSGELFF.

This clone was seen only once. This chain connects TRBV11-2 to TRBJ2-2, with TRBD2 matching over 10 bases. Trimming at V came to 3 bases and at J to 4 bases, leaving 5 bases not matched to a gene. The CDR3 totals 16 residues. From germline, CDR1 is SGHAT and CDR2 FQNNGV. CDR3 in amino acids: CASSFLAGAGTGELFF. DNA for the CDR3: TGTGCCAGCAGCTTTCTAGCGGGAGCAGGCACCGGGGAGCTGTTTTTT.

The chain links TRBV5-1 to TRBJ2-7; 9 positions agree with TRBD2. Germline CDR1 SGHRS, CDR2 YFSETQ. Unmatched junction bases numbered 9, after V lost 4 bases and J lost 7 bases. CDR3 length: 14 amino acids. CDR3: CASSPSGTLWEQYF. For the CDR3, the DNA is TGCGCCAGCAGCCCTAGCGGGACCCTCTGGGAGCAGTACTTC.

The V call is TRBV7-9, the J call TRBJ2-7, with TRBD2 matching 8 bases. This CDR3 region has 15 residues. Trimming cost V 7 bases and J 5 bases; bases outside gene matches: 13. Germline lookup yields CDR1 SEHNR and CDR2 FQNEAQ (reference sequence). For the CDR3, the DNA is TGTGCCAGCACCCCCGGGGGGGAGGGCCACCACGAGCAGTACTTC. Its protein is CASTPGGEGHHEQYF.

Of note for this clone: Other DNA sequences from this sample encode an identical CDR3 as well. This chain uses TRBV27 with TRBJ1-2; perhaps TRBD1 as D (5 bases). Germline V lookup: CDR1 MNHEY, CDR2 SMNVEV (reference sequence). Between the trimmed V and J ends, which lost 6 bases and 2 bases, there was a span of 10 bases. This CDR3 is 13 amino acids long. The CDR3 DNA reads TGTGCCAGCAGGCCGGGGGGAAACTATGGCTACACCTTC. This sequence encodes CASRPGGNYGYTF.

This clone is a singleton in its sample. Here the CDR3 reads CAISGVLQVEGYTF. CDR3 DNA sequence: TGTGCCATCAGTGGGGTTTTGCAGGTTGAGGGCTACACCTTC. The J gene is TRBJ1-2, the V gene TRBV10-3, with no clear D. The CDR3 consists of 14 residues. Looked up from germline, CDR1 is ENHRY and CDR2 is SYGVKD. V was trimmed by 4 bases and J by 8 bases, leaving 17 bases between them.

This clone occurred once. The chain links TRBV6-5 to TRBJ2-1; 7 nucleotides line up with TRBD1. The germline V gene has CDR1 MNHEY and CDR2 SVGAGI. The CDR3 extends over 15 amino acids. The J segment lost 7 bases and the V segment lost 2 bases, leaving 8 bases of the junction unmatched. Here the CDR3 DNA reads TGTGCCAGCAGTTACAGGGGGCCGGTTGTGAATGAGCAGTTCTTC. Translated, it gives CASSYRGPVVNEQFF.

V is TRBV27 and J is TRBJ2-2, with no clear D. V was cut by 5 bases and J by 7 bases, with 17 bases left in between. Germline values: CDR1 MNHEY, CDR2 SMNVEV (reference sequence). CDR3 length equals 15 residues. The CDR3 DNA reads TGTGCCAGCAGTCTCCAATCGGGTTTCATCGGGGAGCTGTTTTTT. It encodes CASSLQSGFIGELFF.

The V call is TRBV5-1, the J call TRBJ2-7; D might be TRBD2 (6 bases). Germline V gene sequence: CDR1 SGHRS, CDR2 YFSETQ. V lost 0 bases and J 4 bases, leaving 11 bases between the germline ends. This CDR3 spans 14 amino acids. The CDR3 bases are TGCGCCAGCAGCTTGGCGGTGGGGACTTACGAGCAGTACTTC. This encodes CASSLAVGTYEQYF.

The V gene is TRBV11-3, the J gene TRBJ2-1; D may correspond to TRBD1 or TRBD2 (6 bases each). Germline CDR1 and CDR2: SGHNT and YENEEA. CDR3 length equals 13 residues. Trimming pared 2 bases from V and 8 bases from J, leaving 10 bases between. Here the CDR3 reads CASSLRGQDEQFF. The CDR3 region has the DNA TGTGCCAGCAGCTTACGGGGGCAGGATGAGCAGTTCTTC.

V gene TRBV28 combines with J gene TRBJ1-1; D possibly corresponds to TRBD1 (5 bases). CDR1 and CDR2 from the germline V gene are MDHEN and SYDVKM. CDR3 length: 17 residues. Trimming took 6 bases from V and 1 from J, leaving 21 bases between them. The DNA of the CDR3 is TGTGCCAGCAGGACCCCGAGGGGCGGGGCTGCGAACACTGAAGCTTTCTTT. The encoded protein is CASRTPRGGAANTEAFF.